The 21 T cell receptor beta chains given below trace back to one sample, sequenced in a study of T cell repertoires in cytomegalovirus infection. Each CDR3 protein is one row after TCRdb ran MiXCR on the reads. The repertoire holds around 300,000 distinct CDR3 sequences, with around 20% as singletons. No antigen is known for these receptors. This specimen was cultured PBMCs, taken from culture after CMV antigen stimulation. These receptors were collected from a human donor in good health (CMV status not recorded). Some clones in this sample may be carry-over from other donors' samples.

The sample holds many counts of this clonotype. The V and J genes are TRBV11-2 and TRBJ2-5, with 11 bases identical to TRBD2. The germline V gene has CDR1 SGHAT and CDR2 FQNNGV. CDR3 length: 18 residues. The V and J ends lost 0 bases and 2 bases, in that order; junction bases with no gene match: 8. Here the CDR3 reads CASSLDNEGLAVQETQYF. The CDR3 nucleotides are TGTGCCAGCAGCTTAGACAATGAGGGACTAGCGGTTCAAGAGACCCAGTACTTC.

This clonotype was seen only a few times. This sequence joins TRBV29-1 and TRBJ2-1; perhaps TRBD2 as D (6 bases). V lost 4 bases and J 8 bases, leaving 18 bases between the germline ends. Per the germline V gene, CDR1 is SQVTM and CDR2 is ANQGSEA. This CDR3 comprises 14 residues. CDR3 sequence: CSVGSPFRRDEQFF. The CDR3 DNA is TGCAGCGTTGGGAGCCCCTTCAGGAGGGATGAGCAGTTCTTC.

This clonotype has a handful of counts. The CDR3 is CASSLNRGTTRAGELFF. The CDR3 coding sequence is TGTGCCAGCAGTCTCAATCGCGGGACAACCCGCGCCGGGGAGCTGTTTTTT. This chain connects TRBV12-3 or TRBV12-4 to TRBJ2-2; D tentatively fits TRBD1 or TRBD2 (6 bases each). The CDR3 is 17 residues long. V lost 5 bases and J lost 6, with 22 bases in between.

This clonotype was seen a handful of times. The J gene is TRBJ2-7, the V gene TRBV18, with 11 bases matching TRBD1. This CDR3 is 14 amino acids long. With 0 bases clipped from V and 6 bases from J, the junction kept 1 base outside the gene matches. Germline loops: CDR1 KGHSH, CDR2 LQKENI. As DNA, the CDR3 is TGTGCCAGCTCACCACCGGGACAGGGGGGCGAGCAGTACTTC. It is translated as CASSPPGQGGEQYF.

This clonotype was seen a few times. This chain joins TRBV6-2 or TRBV6-3 and TRBJ2-2; D remains ambiguous. The CDR3 extends over 13 amino acids. Germline values: CDR1 MNHEY, CDR2 SVGEGT. The V end lost 5 bases, the J end lost 3 bases, and 7 bases lay between the germline ends. CDR3 in DNA: TGTGCCAGCAGTCTACAACACACCGGGGAGCTGTTTTTT. Protein: CASSLQHTGELFF.

This clonotype was recorded at least ten times. The rearrangement joins TRBV4-1 to TRBJ2-1; the D is unclear. This CDR3 region has 12 residues. Trimming took 1 base from V and 10 from J, leaving 8 bases between them. Germline loops: CDR1 MGHRA, CDR2 YSYEKL. The CDR3 loop is CASSQGIYEQFF. CDR3 nucleotides: TGCGCCAGCAGCCAAGGTATTTACGAGCAGTTCTTC.

Only a few counts were recorded for this clonotype. The CDR3 coding sequence is TGTGCCAGTAGTAAACCGGGACTAGCGGGCCTCACAGATACGCAGTATTTT. This sequence encodes CASSKPGLAGLTDTQYF. This chain connects TRBV19 to TRBJ2-3; 12 bases align to TRBD2. Germline trimming cut 4 bases from V and 2 bases from J; bases unmatched to any gene: 7. This CDR3 is built from 17 residues. Germline assignment: CDR1 LNHDA and CDR2 SQIVND (reference sequence).

V and J are TRBV7-2 and TRBJ1-2; D unclear. The germline V gene has CDR1 SGHTA and CDR2 FQGNSA. Trimming shortened V by 4 bases and J by 0 bases, and 9 bases separated the two germline ends. There are 14 residues in the CDR3. Here the CDR3 reads CASSYGVTNYGYTF. For the CDR3, the DNA is TGTGCCAGCAGCTACGGGGTGACTAACTATGGCTACACCTTC. The full variable domain, rest sourced from reference TRBV7-2 and TRBJ1-2, is GAGVSQSPSNKVTEKGKDVELRCDPISGHTALYWYRQSLGQGLEFLIYFQGNSAPDKSGLPSDRFSAERTGGSVSTLTIQRTQQEDSAVYLCASSYGVTNYGYTFGSGTRLTVV.

The CDR3 sequence is CASSPQQGATTEAFF. As DNA, the CDR3 is TGTGCCAGCAGTCCCCAACAGGGGGCTACGACTGAAGCTTTCTTT. The chain employs TRBV6-1 and TRBJ1-1; 9 bases fit TRBD1. CDR3 length: 15 residues. The germline gives CDR1 MNHNS, CDR2 SASEGT. Unmatched junction bases numbered 9, after V lost 5 bases and J lost 5 bases.

As to this clonotype: A much larger clone sits a single nucleotide away, making a read error possible. This chain joins TRBV7-2 and TRBJ2-3; no reliable D call. Germline-derived CDR1 and CDR2 are SGHTA and FQGNSA. The CDR3 length is 15 residues. The CDR3 loop reads CASILLGRGTDTQYF. The CDR3 DNA reads as TGTGCCAGCATCTTACTCGGTAGGGGCACAGATACGCAGTATTTT.

The J gene is TRBJ2-7, the V gene TRBV7-2; D unclear. V gave up 5 bases and J gave up 2 bases, with 13 bases separating them. The germline CDR1 and CDR2 sequences are SGHTA and FQGNSA. This CDR3 has 14 amino acids. This CDR3 reads CASSVEWRTYEQYF. Here the CDR3 DNA reads TGTGCCAGCAGCGTGGAATGGCGGACCTACGAGCAGTACTTC.

With respect to this clonotype: At one end, the junction sequence differs from germline, possibly due to a read error. The gene calls are TRBV5-4 and TRBJ2-5; 11 positions agree with TRBD2. CDR3 length equals 15 residues. Germline V CDR1 and CDR2: SGHNT, YYREEE (reference sequence). DNA for the CDR3: TGTGCCAGCAGTTCCGGACTAGCGGGTCAAGAGACCCAGCACTTC. Its protein is CASSSGLAGQETQHF.

The chain carries TRBV15 and TRBJ1-1, with D unclear. The CDR3 has 15 amino acids. Germline V gene sequence: CDR1 LNHNV, CDR2 YYDKDF (reference sequence). V lost 0 bases and J 0 bases, leaving 8 bases between the germline ends. CDR3 residues: CATSREVILNTEAFF. In DNA form, the CDR3 reads TGTGCCACCAGCAGAGAGGTCATCCTGAACACTGAAGCTTTCTTT.

This clonotype has only a few counts. CDR3 DNA sequence: TGTGCCAGCAGCTTAGGCGCAGCCCGCACAGATACGCAGTATTTT. Its translation is CASSLGAARTDTQYF. The chain couples TRBV7-9 to TRBJ2-3; D is unresolved. The germline V gene encodes CDR1 SEHNR and CDR2 FQNEAQ (reference sequence). V dropped 1 base and J dropped 1 base, with 9 bases sitting between them. The CDR3 has 15 amino acids.

This clonotype was detected ten times or more. This CDR3 is CASSQDRLADQETQYF. CDR3 sequence (DNA): TGCGCCAGCAGCCAAGATCGTCTAGCGGACCAAGAGACCCAGTACTTC. The chain joins TRBV4-1 to TRBJ2-5; the match to TRBD2 covers 7 bases. The CDR3 is 16 residues long. In germline, CDR1 is MGHRA, CDR2 YSYEKL. Germline trimming cut 0 bases from V and 0 bases from J; bases unmatched to any gene: 4.

This clonotype was counted only a few times. Written as DNA, the CDR3 is TGTGCCACCTCGGACAGGGTATTAGAGACCCAGTACTTC. Translated: CATSDRVLETQYF. The chain carries TRBV10-3 and TRBJ2-5; TRBD1 aligns across 8 bases. With 10 bases clipped from V and 4 bases from J, the junction kept 8 bases outside the gene matches. This CDR3 is built from 13 residues. Germline values: CDR1 ENHRY, CDR2 SYGVKD.

This clonotype was detected many times. The J gene is TRBJ1-3, the V gene TRBV19; D gene unclear. Germline CDR1 and CDR2: LNHDA and SQIVND (reference sequence). This CDR3 comprises 15 residues. V was clipped by 1 base and J by 0 bases, with 7 bases between them. The CDR3: CASSIGQHSGNTIYF. The CDR3 nucleotides read TGTGCCAGTAGTATAGGGCAGCACTCTGGAAACACCATATATTTT.

The chain recombines TRBV30 with TRBJ2-7; no firm D call. The CDR3 totals 12 residues. V gave up 5 bases and J gave up 3 bases, with 11 bases separating them. The germline V gene encodes CDR1 GTSNPN and CDR2 SVGIG (reference sequence). CDR3 DNA sequence: TGTGCCTGGCTAGGGAACAACTACGAGCAGTACTTC. Translating gives CAWLGNNYEQYF. Based on the CDR3 plus reference TRBV30 and TRBJ2-7, the full variable domain is SQTIHQWPATLVQPVGSPLSLECTVEGTSNPNLYWYRQAAGRGLQLLFYSVGIGQISSEVPQNLSASRPQDRQFILSSKKLLLSDSGFYLCAWLGNNYEQYFGPGTRLTVT.

With regard to this clonotype: This may be a read error: a much more frequent sequence differs by one nucleotide. This chain joins TRBV7-6 and TRBJ2-7; D is uncertain. Trimming removed 8 bases at V and 3 bases at J, with 11 bases between. From germline, CDR1 is SGHVS and CDR2 FNYEAQ. The CDR3 has 12 amino acids. This CDR3 reads CASGLACYEQYV. The CDR3 nucleotides read TGTGCCAGCGGTCTGGCCTGCTACGAGCAGTACGTC.

This clonotype was seen at least ten times. The gene calls are TRBV7-2 and TRBJ2-7; no clear D. Germline lookup yields CDR1 SGHTA and CDR2 FQGNSA. Trimming shortened V by 1 base and J by 0 bases, and 10 bases separated the two germline ends. This CDR3 is 15 amino acids long. The CDR3 sequence is CASSLGQPSSYEQYF. The CDR3 DNA sequence: TGTGCCAGCAGCTTAGGCCAGCCGAGCTCCTACGAGCAGTACTTC. The variable domain in full, completed from reference TRBV7-2 and TRBJ2-7, reads GAGVSQSPSNKVTEKGKDVELRCDPISGHTALYWYRQSLGQGLEFLIYFQGNSAPDKSGLPSDRFSAERTGGSVSTLTIQRTQQEDSAVYLCASSLGQPSSYEQYFGPGTRLTVT.

The chain uses TRBV9 and TRBJ2-1; possible D gene TRBD1, 6 bases. In germline, CDR1 is SGDLS, CDR2 YYNGEE. The CDR3 consists of 15 residues. V lost 0 bases to trimming and J lost 6 bases, with 13 bases between them. This chain's CDR3 is CASSVGNGGGNEQFF. In nucleotides, the CDR3 is TGTGCCAGCAGCGTAGGTAATGGGGGCGGCAATGAGCAGTTCTTC.